What follows are 29 T cell receptor beta chains derived from one specimen sequenced in a study of early T cells in non-severe SARS-CoV-2 infection. TCRdb re-called the 5' RACE reads through MiXCR, storing one row per CDR3 protein. The sample holds 50,000 to 75,000 distinct CDR3 sequences, 9.5% to 15% seen once. Sequencing was performed on whole blood, taken at baseline. The receptors derive from an adult who was a healthcare worker with PCR-confirmed SARS-CoV-2 infection or an uninfected control (not recorded which). The donor label of this sample is uncertain.

This clonotype was observed a handful of times. The chain joins TRBV3-1 to TRBJ2-1; 9 bases line up with TRBD1. Germline loops: CDR1 LGHDT, CDR2 YNNKEL (reference sequence). Germline trimming cut 0 bases from V and 12 bases from J; bases unmatched to any gene: 6. The CDR3 totals 14 residues. The CDR3 spells CASSQDVMGQGQFF. Written as DNA, the CDR3 is TGTGCCAGCAGCCAAGATGTCATGGGACAGGGGCAGTTCTTC.

This clonotype was observed many times. The rearrangement joins TRBV12-5 to TRBJ1-2; the D is unclear. Trimming removed 4 bases from V and 4 bases from J, with 16 bases in between. The CDR3 runs to 15 residues. Germline CDR1 LGHNT, CDR2 FRNRAP. CDR3 sequence: CASGSNWVLGYGYTF. DNA of the CDR3: TGTGCTAGTGGTTCGAATTGGGTTTTGGGCTATGGCTACACCTTC.

This sequence joins TRBV20-1 and TRBJ1-2, with D possibly TRBD1 on 6 matching bases. The CDR3 is 12 residues long. In germline, CDR1 is DFQATT, CDR2 SNEGSKA (reference sequence). V was pared by 3 bases and J by 4 bases, with 9 bases between. The CDR3 sequence: CSASPTGYGYTF. In nucleotides, the CDR3 is TGCAGTGCTAGCCCGACAGGCTATGGCTACACCTTC.

The chain links TRBV6-5 to TRBJ2-5; the D call may be TRBD1 or TRBD2 (6 bases each). Per germline, CDR1 MNHEY and CDR2 SVGAGI. The V and J ends lost 6 bases and 4 bases respectively, with 12 bases between them. The CDR3 runs 13 residues. Here the CDR3 reads CASSRRDTETQYF. The CDR3 coding sequence is TGTGCCAGCAGCAGGAGGGACACAGAGACCCAGTACTTC.

A few counts support this clonotype. The chain has TRBV27 and TRBJ1-6; D is ambiguous. The CDR3 loop spans 14 amino acids. Deletions cut 4 bases from V and 9 bases from J, with 13 bases between. Germline CDR1 reads MNHEY; CDR2 reads SMNVEV (reference sequence). This CDR3 reads CASSYIGSGSPLHF. In DNA, the CDR3 is TGTGCCAGCAGTTACATCGGCTCAGGTTCACCCCTCCACTTT.

This chain links TRBV6-9 with TRBJ2-7; D remains ambiguous. CDR3 size: 12 residues. Germline V CDR1 and CDR2: MNHGY, SVAAGI. Trimming cost V 10 bases and J 2 bases, with 12 bases left between them. The CDR3 DNA follows: TGTGCCAATGAATTGATTCCCTACGAGCAGTACGTC. Its protein product is CANELIPYEQYV.

This clonotype has at least ten counts. The gene calls are TRBV15 and TRBJ2-1; D is ambiguous. Trimming took 0 bases from V and 1 from J, leaving 7 bases between them. There are 15 residues in the CDR3. Germline V gene data show CDR1 as LNHNV and CDR2 as YYDKDF (reference sequence). The CDR3 spells CATSREGGSYNEQFF. The CDR3 nucleotides are TGTGCCACCAGCAGAGAGGGCGGATCCTACAATGAGCAGTTCTTC.

This rearrangement joins TRBV11-2 to TRBJ2-5; TRBD1 might be the D (6 bases). The length of the CDR3 is 15 residues. V was clipped by 1 base and J by 3 bases, with 12 bases between them. Per the germline V gene, CDR1 is SGHAT and CDR2 is FQNNGV. The CDR3 DNA follows: TGTGCCAGCAGCTTAGTTACAGGGCGTGAAGAGACCCAGTACTTC. It encodes CASSLVTGREETQYF.

This clonotype was observed many times. The rearrangement links TRBV29-1 to TRBJ2-5, with 7 bases lining up with TRBD1. Per the germline V gene, CDR1 is SQVTM and CDR2 is ANQGSEA. The CDR3 runs 13 residues. The junction had 8 bases not matched to a gene; V was cut back by 8 bases and J by 2 bases. For the CDR3, the DNA is TGCAGCTCAACGGGACAGCTTCAAGAGACCCAGTACTTC. Translated, it gives CSSTGQLQETQYF.

V is TRBV10-1 and J is TRBJ2-5, with D possibly called TRBD1 or TRBD2 (5 bases each). Germline CDR1 reads WNHNN; CDR2 reads SYGVQD (reference sequence). With 0 bases removed from V and 3 bases from J, the gap between germline ends came to 8 bases. The CDR3 contains 14 residues. The CDR3 DNA sequence: TGCGCCAGCAGTGAGTCTAGGGGAGAAGAGACCCAGTACTTC. Protein sequence: CASSESRGEETQYF.

The sample holds many counts of this clonotype. This rearrangement joins TRBV12-3 or TRBV12-4 to TRBJ1-5; 9 bases match TRBD1. J lost 7 bases, V lost 5 bases, and 9 bases had no gene match. The CDR3 is 15 residues long. The CDR3 loop is CASSRTGDGDQPQHF. DNA for the CDR3: TGTGCCAGCAGTAGGACAGGGGACGGGGACCAGCCCCAGCATTTT.

V usage is TRBV6-6 and J usage is TRBJ1-2; no firm D call. The germline V gene encodes CDR1 MNHNY and CDR2 SVGAGI (reference sequence). Between the trimmed V and J ends, which lost 8 bases and 6 bases, there was a span of 25 bases. The CDR3 consists of 16 residues. CDR3 sequence: CASRTIRESSRDGYTF. CDR3 bases: TGTGCCAGCCGTACTATCCGGGAGTCTTCTCGTGATGGCTACACCTTC.

This clonotype was counted only a few times. The chain recombines TRBV5-1 with TRBJ2-6; TRBD1 might be the D (6 bases). Germline V lookup: CDR1 SGHRS, CDR2 YFSETQ. V was shortened by 4 bases and J by 0 bases, with 14 bases between the two germline ends. The CDR3 consists of 17 residues. CDR3 bases: TGCGCCAGCAGCGAGACAGGTTTTCTCTCTGGGGCCAACGTCCTGACTTTC. Protein product: CASSETGFLSGANVLTF. The whole variable domain, filled in from reference TRBV5-1 and TRBJ2-6, reads KAGVTQTPRYLIKTRGQQVTLSCSPISGHRSVSWYQQTPGQGLQFLFEYFSETQRNKGNFPGRFSGRQFSNSRSEMNVSTLELGDSALYLCASSETGFLSGANVLTFGAGSRLTVL.

The table lists this clonotype with many counts. The chain has TRBV18 and TRBJ2-3; 8 bases agree with TRBD2. Trimming removed 4 bases from V and 3 bases from J; junction bases left unmatched: 12. Germline CDR1 reads KGHSH; CDR2 reads LQKENI. CDR3 size: 17 residues. The CDR3 nucleotides read TGTGCCAGCTCACAGATAACGGGGGGGCCTCGGACAGATACGCAGTATTTT. It specifies CASSQITGGPRTDTQYF.

This clonotype was seen more than once but under ten times. This sequence joins TRBV7-8 and TRBJ2-7, with TRBD1 matching 7 bases. Germline lookup yields CDR1 SGHVS and CDR2 FQNEAQ. V was clipped by 4 bases and J by 6 bases; unmatched bases: 9. The CDR3 consists of 14 residues. DNA of the CDR3: TGTGCCAGCAGCTCGACAGGGAATGGGCGCGAGCAGTACGTC. Residues: CASSSTGNGREQYV.

V and J are TRBV5-1 and TRBJ1-5; maybe TRBD1 (5 bases). Germline values: CDR1 SGHRS, CDR2 YFSETQ. This CDR3 is built from 15 residues. Trimming stripped 0 bases from V and 2 bases from J, with 9 bases between. The CDR3 DNA reads as TGCGCCAGCAGCTTGGCTCAGGGTGGCAATCAGCCCCAGCATTTT. It codes for CASSLAQGGNQPQHF.

The V gene is TRBV7-8, the J gene TRBJ2-3; TRBD1 is a possible D gene (6 bases). V dropped 4 bases and J dropped 2 bases, with 16 bases sitting between them. The CDR3 loop spans 16 amino acids. Germline V CDR1 and CDR2: SGHVS, FQNEAQ. CDR3 in DNA: TGTGCCAGCAGCTCTCCAGGGGCCCCCAACACAGATACGCAGTATTTT. Translating it yields CASSSPGAPNTDTQYF.

This chain links TRBV29-1 with TRBJ1-4; TRBD1 matches at 7 bases. This CDR3 has 13 residues. The germline V gene has CDR1 SQVTM and CDR2 ANQGSEA. The J segment lost 7 bases and the V segment lost 7 bases, leaving 9 bases of the junction unmatched. CDR3 amino acids: CSATGVVGEKLFF. The DNA for the CDR3 is TGCAGCGCAACAGGGGTGGTTGGTGAAAAACTGTTTTTT.

This clonotype was observed a few times. This chain connects TRBV10-1 to TRBJ1-1; TRBD1 might be the D (6 bases). V lost 0 bases to trimming and J lost 4 bases, with 6 bases between them. In germline, CDR1 is WNHNN, CDR2 SYGVQD (reference sequence). CDR3 size: 13 residues. The CDR3 is CASSESRGTEAFF. CDR3 bases: TGCGCCAGCAGTGAGTCCAGGGGCACTGAAGCTTTCTTT.

The chain is built from TRBV6-5 and TRBJ2-1, with TRBD2 as a possible D gene (5 bases). CDR3 length equals 17 residues. Trimming stripped 4 bases from V and 0 bases from J, with 16 bases between. The germline gives CDR1 MNHEY, CDR2 SVGAGI. CDR3 loop: CASSSYIRADSYNEQFF. CDR3 nucleotide sequence: TGTGCCAGCAGTTCCTACATCCGAGCGGACTCCTACAATGAGCAGTTCTTC.

The table lists this clonotype with a few counts. The rearrangement joins TRBV27 to TRBJ1-1, with D uncertain. CDR1 is MNHEY and CDR2 is SMNVEV in the germline V gene (reference sequence). Trimming removed 10 bases from V and 8 bases from J, with 8 bases in between. This CDR3 contains 9 residues. The CDR3 DNA sequence: TGTGCCACCACTGCCGAAGCTTTCTTT. It specifies CATTAEAFF.

This clonotype was counted between two and nine times. V gene TRBV9 combines with J gene TRBJ2-1; D remains unclear. The germline CDR1 and CDR2 sequences are SGDLS and YYNGEE. Trimming shortened V by 0 bases and J by 3 bases, and 13 bases separated the two germline ends. This CDR3 has 16 residues. The DNA of the CDR3 is TGTGCCAGCAGCGTAGATTCCTGGCTAGACTACAATGAGCAGTTCTTC. Translating gives CASSVDSWLDYNEQFF.

This chain's CDR3 is CASSFDMNTEAFF. CDR3 DNA sequence: TGTGCCAGCAGCTTTGATATGAACACTGAAGCTTTCTTT. The genes are TRBV7-9 and TRBJ1-1; D is unclear. This CDR3 comprises 13 residues. Trimming removed 3 bases from V and 0 bases from J, with 5 bases in between. The germline gives CDR1 SEHNR, CDR2 FQNEAQ (reference sequence).

The chain combines TRBV5-6 with TRBJ2-7, with D possibly TRBD2 on 5 matching bases. Germline CDR1 reads SGHDT; CDR2 reads YYEEEE. Deletions cut 6 bases from V and 3 bases from J, with 16 bases between. The CDR3 spans 14 residues. The CDR3 DNA sequence: TGTGCCAGCACCCTCCGAACGGGGAGCTACGAGCAGTACGTC. It codes for CASTLRTGSYEQYV.

This clonotype was counted a few times. In DNA, the CDR3 is TGTGCCAGCAGCTTAACTAGCGGGGGGCCTACTTCCCAGTACTTC. Residues: CASSLTSGGPTSQYF. The V gene is TRBV7-2, the J gene TRBJ2-5; 12 bases are a match to TRBD2. V lost 2 bases to trimming and J lost 9 bases; unmatched junction nucleotides: 7. Germline assignment: CDR1 SGHTA and CDR2 FQGNSA. The CDR3 spans 15 residues.

This clonotype was detected many times. The V gene is TRBV9, the J gene TRBJ1-2; D is undetermined. The V gene's germline CDR1 is SGDLS and CDR2 YYNGEE. The CDR3 has 12 amino acids. V lost 2 bases and J lost 3, with 5 bases in between. The CDR3 DNA reads TGTGCCAGCAGCGTGAGGGACTATGGCTACACCTTC. As protein: CASSVRDYGYTF.

This clonotype was observed at least ten times. This chain connects TRBV7-2 to TRBJ2-5; 14 bases map to TRBD2. From germline, CDR1 is SGHTA and CDR2 FQGNSA. CDR3 length equals 14 residues. Trimming removed 4 bases from V and 7 bases from J; junction bases left unmatched: 2. The CDR3 here is CASSSGLAGVTQYF. The CDR3, as DNA: TGTGCCAGCAGCTCGGGACTAGCGGGGGTGACCCAGTACTTC. The variable domain in full, completed from reference TRBV7-2 and TRBJ2-5, reads GAGVSQSPSNKVTEKGKDVELRCDPISGHTALYWYRQSLGQGLEFLIYFQGNSAPDKSGLPSDRFSAERTGGSVSTLTIQRTQQEDSAVYLCASSSGLAGVTQYFGPGTRLLVL.

The table lists this clonotype with a few counts. V gene TRBV7-8 combines with J gene TRBJ1-2; D might be TRBD1 (5 bases). Trimming cost V 1 base and J 7 bases, with 16 bases left between them. The CDR3 runs to 15 residues. CDR1 SGHVS and CDR2 FQNEAQ come from the germline V gene. CDR3 sequence reads: CASSLELRGGGGYTF. For the CDR3, the DNA is TGTGCCAGCAGCTTAGAATTGCGCGGGGGAGGTGGCTACACCTTC.

There are a few counts of this clonotype. V gene TRBV20-1 combines with J gene TRBJ2-1, with a tentative D call TRBD2 (5 bases). From germline, CDR1 is DFQATT and CDR2 SNEGSKA (reference sequence). Trimming pared 3 bases from V and 8 bases from J, leaving 20 bases between. The CDR3 runs to 15 residues. The CDR3 bases are TGCAGTGCTAGGGATATTGTTGCGGGTGGGTATGAGCAGTTCTTC. This codes for CSARDIVAGGYEQFF.